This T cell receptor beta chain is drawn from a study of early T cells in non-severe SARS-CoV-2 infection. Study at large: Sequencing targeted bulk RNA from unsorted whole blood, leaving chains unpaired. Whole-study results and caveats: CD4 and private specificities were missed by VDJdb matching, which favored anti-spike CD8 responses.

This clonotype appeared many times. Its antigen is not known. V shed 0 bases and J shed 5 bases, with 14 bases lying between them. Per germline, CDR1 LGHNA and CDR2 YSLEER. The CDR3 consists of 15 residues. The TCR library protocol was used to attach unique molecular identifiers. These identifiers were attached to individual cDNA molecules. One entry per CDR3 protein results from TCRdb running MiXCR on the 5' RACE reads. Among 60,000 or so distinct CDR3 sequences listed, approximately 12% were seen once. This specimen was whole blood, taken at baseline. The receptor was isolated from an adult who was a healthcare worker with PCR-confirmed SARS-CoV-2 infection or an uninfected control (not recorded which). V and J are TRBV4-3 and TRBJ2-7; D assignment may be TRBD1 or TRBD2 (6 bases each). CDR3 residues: CASSQDRGGLNEQYF. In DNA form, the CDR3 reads TGCGCCAGCAGCCAAGATCGAGGGGGGCTGAACGAGCAGTACTTC.